These 3 T cell receptor beta chains came from one sample sequenced in a study of shared clonotypes between healthy human individuals. TCRdb's copy holds only in-frame clones and misses some; the assay was immunoSEQ multiplex PCR. This table has just over 2,000,000 clones, about 95% appearing once. In the naive CD8 group, cells lacked CD45RO and were positively selected for CCR7, so terminally differentiated effector memory CD45RA+ cells were left out. Sequenced sample: naive CD8+ T cells sorted from blood. The receptors derive from a man aged 18 to 29 in good health.

V usage is TRBV28 and J usage is TRBJ1-4, with D maybe TRBD1 (5 bases). Germline CDR1 and CDR2: MDHEN and SYDVKM. V dropped 6 bases and J dropped 5 bases, with 16 bases sitting between them. The CDR3 length is 15 residues. In nucleotides, the CDR3 is TGTGCCAGCAGCAGACCGGAGGGGACGAATGAAAAACTGTTTTTT. It yields the protein CASSRPEGTNEKLFF.

The CDR3 is CASSHHTSGSFSGELFF. CDR3 nucleotides: TGCGCCAGCAGCCACCACACTAGCGGGAGTTTTTCCGGGGAGCTGTTTTTT. The chain uses TRBV4-3 and TRBJ2-2; 11 nucleotides align to TRBD2. Germline V CDR1 and CDR2: LGHNA, YSLEER. V dropped 3 bases and J dropped 6; count of bases not matched to a gene: 9. The CDR3 runs to 17 residues.

The chain couples TRBV29-1 to TRBJ1-1; no definite D call. Trimming cost V 3 bases and J 7 bases, with 9 bases left between them. The CDR3 runs to 11 residues. In germline, CDR1 is SQVTM, CDR2 ANQGSEA. The CDR3 region has the DNA TGCAGCGTTGATCGAGACCTTGAAGCTTTCTTT. It codes for CSVDRDLEAFF.